This T cell receptor (beta chain) was profiled in a study of blood T cell repertoires in COVID-19. V was clipped by 0 bases and J by 2 bases; unmatched bases: 6. The CDR3 consists of 17 residues. Looked up from germline, CDR1 is LGHNA and CDR2 is YSLEER. Only in-frame clones appear in the TCRdb table, and some are missing; sequencing was by immunoSEQ multiplex PCR. The data show just over 650,000 clones, 85% to 90% seen once. The sample was peripheral blood. The chain joins TRBV4-3 to TRBJ2-2; 7 nucleotides match TRBD2. This clonotype originated in a woman in her late teens or twenties with acute or convalescent COVID-19. This chain's CDR3 is CASSQDGPSGNTGELFF. The CDR3 coding sequence is TGCGCCAGCAGCCAAGATGGGCCTAGCGGAAACACCGGGGAGCTGTTTTTT.